One TCR beta chain is described in this entry. Its antigen is unknown. Germline V gene lookup returns CDR1 MNHNY and CDR2 SVGAGI (reference sequence). The CDR3 is 16 amino acids. J was trimmed by 5 bases and V by 5 bases; bases with no gene match: 8. These data originate in a study of T cell repertoires in cytomegalovirus infection. The study's findings and limits: Ex vivo, HLA-C-restricted CMV-specific TCR beta clonotypes prevailed over the rest of the response.

MiXCR, applied by TCRdb to the reads, yields one record per CDR3 protein. The data show around 430,000 distinct CDR3 sequences, approximately 46% seen once. This rearrangement joins TRBV6-6 to TRBJ2-3, with 12 bases lining up with TRBD1. The sequence was obtained from a human donor in good health (CMV status not recorded). Some clones in this sample may be carry-over from other donors' samples. The starting material was cultured PBMCs, obtained from culture after CMV antigen stimulation. Written as DNA, the CDR3 is TGTGCCAGCAGTGTCTGGGGGACAGGGGGCTTAGATACGCAGTATTTT. Translated: CASSVWGTGGLDTQYF.